A single TCR beta chain is shown here with its context. This clone was recorded once. Its antigen has not been determined. No base quality values were provided; no much bigger clone lies one nucleotide off. The sample comes from a study of blood T cell repertoires in COVID-19 (dated by TCRdb to about 2020). Some background on the complete study: Collaborator samples came from the United States, Italy and Spain and covered acute and convalescent phases of COVID-19. The material from the prospective study consisted of cDNA or gDNA derived from T cells, B-cell-depleted T cells, or PBMCs. Deeply sampled blood TCRbeta repertoires from subjects exposed to, actively infected with, or recovered from COVID-19 were included in the dataset. The repertoires were released in a freely available public database meant as a resource for research on the immune response to SARS-CoV-2. Samples came from the ongoing ImmuneRACE study (first 160 participants) plus 1,254 subjects from 6 global collaborators. The sample metadata nearly always contained a de-identified subject ID, COVID-19 status, age in years and sex. Where available, HLA class I and class II types were taken from metadata supplied by the sample provider and were not determined by assay-based typing.

What the work shows at the level of the full study, not this receptor alone: The quantity of clinical and demographic metadata differed by source and by participant and was supplied without curation.

Relative to germline, V is 4 bases shorter and J is 5 bases shorter, with 14 bases between their ends. The CDR3 numbers 14 residues from cysteine through phenylalanine. Of the read, only the CDR3 DNA is kept; its 42 bases are in frame from base 1. The germline V gene gives CDR1 as LGHNA and CDR2 as YNFKEQ. In the prospective study, participants were about 18 to 90 years old, resided in about two dozen geographic areas of the United States, and were enrolled through a virtual design. Cohort assignment in the prospective study relied on participant-reported clinical history from a screening survey and a study questionnaire. Recovered participants in ImmuneRACE Cohort 3 were defined as having two consecutive negative NP/OP PCR tests, clearance from a healthcare professional, or resolution of symptoms. Mobile phlebotomists in the prospective study collected whole blood, serum and a nasopharyngeal or oropharyngeal swab from every participant. Over an approximately 2-month period, participants in the prospective study had the option of providing additional blood draws and questionnaires. Blood samples from the prospective study were shipped frozen or at room temperature prior to DNA extraction.

TCRbeta CDR3 regions were amplified from genomic DNA using the immunoSEQ Assay, a bias-controlled multiplex PCR. Concerning the study's data processing: The number of nucleated cells in each sample was estimated from the amplification of reference gene primers within the assay. Sequence reads were collapsed and filtered to measure the absolute abundance of every unique TCRbeta CDR3 rearrangement. For each sample, productive Simpson clonality was calculated as the square root of Simpson's diversity index across productive rearrangements. This immuneACCESS table, as held by TCRdb, lists in-frame sequences with V and J called but not all clones. Of the missing ones, under half trace to an unresolved V gene in checked studies; the others have no known cause. The V and J calls and clone size come from that table; D and trimming were worked out from the DNA. Within this sample are about 300,000 clones, with around nine tenths of them counted one time only. Of the sample, approximately 1.5% is held by the ten largest clones.

The TCR comes from a woman aged 40-49 years who had recovered from COVID-19. The chain links TRBV4-2 with TRBJ1-1; the D region possibly corresponds to TRBD1 (5 bases align). Sequences were obtained from PBMCs or T cells enriched from blood (not recorded which). This receptor has the CDR3 CASSLGGEQTEAFF. The DNA is as follows: TGTGCCAGCAGCCTGGGGGGGGAACAAACTGAAGCTTTCTTT.